The 29 T cell receptor beta chains below come from one sample, sequenced in a study of T cell repertoires in cytomegalovirus infection. MiXCR was run by TCRdb on the reads, yielding one entry per CDR3 protein. Here the sample spans under 800,000 distinct CDR3 sequences, less than 25% being singletons. Specimen: CD8+ T cells from PBMCs. These receptors came from a human donor in good health (CMV status not recorded). Some clones in this sample may be carry-over from other donors' samples.

A few counts support this clonotype. Just one base apart from a much larger clone, this may be a read error. CDR3 coding DNA: TGTGCCACCAGCGACTCCTACGAGCAGTACTTC. Translating it yields CATSDSYEQYF. The rearrangement uses TRBV15 and TRBJ2-7, with D unresolved. Trimming left V 5 bases short and J 0 bases short, with 2 bases between. The CDR3 covers 11 residues. The germline V gene encodes CDR1 LNHNV and CDR2 YYDKDF (reference sequence).

The table lists this clonotype with a few counts. The rearrangement links TRBV28 to TRBJ2-1, with no clear D. The germline CDR1 and CDR2 sequences are MDHEN and SYDVKM. V gave up 6 bases and J gave up 0 bases, with 15 bases separating them. CDR3 length equals 16 residues. CDR3 bases: TGTGCCAGCAGGCTAGGACCTACCAGCTCCTACAATGAGCAGTTCTTC. Translated, it gives CASRLGPTSSYNEQFF.

This clonotype has a count of ten or more. This chain links TRBV11-3 with TRBJ2-3; TRBD2 aligns across 14 bases. Germline V gene sequence: CDR1 SGHNT, CDR2 YENEEA. The V and J ends lost 5 bases and 3 bases, in that order; junction bases with no gene match: 4. This CDR3 spans 16 amino acids. CDR3 in amino acids: CASSARLAGGTDTQYF. As DNA, the CDR3 is TGTGCCAGCAGCGCCCGACTAGCGGGGGGGACAGATACGCAGTATTTT.

This clonotype was observed at least ten times. This chain uses TRBV4-1 with TRBJ2-2, with D unresolved. From germline, CDR1 is MGHRA and CDR2 YSYEKL. Trimming left V 3 bases short and J 1 base short, with 6 bases between. This CDR3 region has 14 residues. This chain's CDR3 is CASSHGLNTGELFF. DNA of the CDR3: TGCGCCAGCAGCCATGGCCTGAACACCGGGGAGCTGTTTTTT.

To note about this clonotype: A read error may account for a junction end that differs from germline. V usage is TRBV7-4 and J usage is TRBJ2-1; 7 positions match TRBD1. Germline V gene lookup returns CDR1 SGHVT and CDR2 SQSDAQ. The CDR3 extends over 16 amino acids. The CDR3 here is CVSSLGGQIPYNEQFF. CDR3 DNA: TGTGTCAGCAGCTTAGGGGGACAGATACCCTACAATGAGCAGTTCTTC.

This clonotype was counted ten times or more. This chain links TRBV28 with TRBJ1-5; 8 bases match TRBD1. J gave up 4 bases and V 6 bases, and 8 bases lay outside the gene matches. The CDR3 length is 15 residues. CDR1 and CDR2 (germline): MDHEN, SYDVKM. CDR3 protein: CASRLEDRANQPQHF. CDR3 coding DNA: TGTGCCAGCAGACTGGAGGACAGGGCGAATCAGCCCCAGCATTTT.

This sequence joins TRBV7-2 and TRBJ2-7; D is perhaps TRBD1 or TRBD2 (6 bases each). Trimming took 3 bases from V and 7 from J, leaving 13 bases between them. CDR3 length: 13 amino acids. The germline V gene encodes CDR1 SGHTA and CDR2 FQGNSA. DNA for the CDR3: TGTGCCAGCAGCTTGCTGTCGGGGGCTGAGCAGTACGTC. It yields the protein CASSLLSGAEQYV.

This clonotype has more than one count but fewer than ten. This sequence joins TRBV27 and TRBJ2-3, with TRBD1 matching over 10 bases. With V trimmed by 3 bases and J by 0 bases, 3 bases remained unmatched. CDR3 length: 16 amino acids. The germline V gene encodes CDR1 MNHEY and CDR2 SMNVEV (reference sequence). CDR3 in amino acids: CASSLGTGVSTDTQYF. The CDR3 region has the DNA TGTGCCAGCAGTTTGGGGACAGGGGTGAGCACAGATACGCAGTATTTT.

This clonotype was seen only a few times. This sequence joins TRBV7-2 and TRBJ1-2, with D unresolved. V was trimmed by 5 bases and J by 4 bases, leaving 8 bases between them. The V gene's germline CDR1 is SGHTA and CDR2 FQGNSA. This CDR3 comprises 12 residues. The CDR3: CASSVRLYGYTF. The CDR3 DNA reads as TGTGCCAGCAGCGTCAGACTCTATGGCTACACCTTC.

This clonotype has more than one count but fewer than ten. A much larger clone lies a single base off, so this may be a read error. The genes are TRBV14 and TRBJ2-7; 7 nucleotides match TRBD1. From germline, CDR1 is SGHDN and CDR2 FVKESK. CDR3 length equals 14 residues. V was pared by 4 bases and J by 0 bases, with 3 bases of the junction left unmatched. The CDR3 reads CASSPTGSSYEQYF. The CDR3 DNA sequence: TGTGCCAGCAGCCCGACAGGGAGCTCCTACGAGCAGTACTTC.

The chain links TRBV2 to TRBJ2-7, with D tentatively TRBD1 (6 bases). With 4 bases removed from V and 3 bases from J, the gap between germline ends came to 13 bases. The CDR3 sequence is 14 residues long. Germline lookup yields CDR1 SNHLY and CDR2 FYNNEI. The CDR3 DNA reads TGTGCCAGCAGTGGTCGGACAGAGGACTACGAGCAGTACGTC. Translated: CASSGRTEDYEQYV.

The genes are TRBV25-1 and TRBJ1-1; maybe TRBD1 (5 bases). Looked up from germline, CDR1 is MGHDK and CDR2 is SYGVNS. The V end lost 6 bases, the J end lost 7 bases, and 12 bases lay between the germline ends. The CDR3 loop spans 12 amino acids. The CDR3 protein is CASSMGQGEAFF. CDR3 in DNA: TGTGCCAGCAGCATGGGCCAGGGTGAAGCTTTCTTT.

This clonotype has just a few counts. The rearrangement uses TRBV29-1 and TRBJ2-3; 7 bases agree with TRBD1. This CDR3 region has 15 residues. The junction had 7 bases not matched to a gene; V was cut back by 1 base and J by 3 bases. The V gene's germline CDR1 is SQVTM and CDR2 ANQGSEA. This CDR3 is CSVEVIGGRTDTQYF. CDR3 sequence (DNA): TGCAGCGTTGAAGTCATAGGGGGCCGGACAGATACGCAGTATTTT.

This clonotype was observed a few times. The chain couples TRBV7-9 to TRBJ2-2; no clear D. This CDR3 spans 14 amino acids. CDR1 and CDR2 (germline): SEHNR, FQNEAQ (reference sequence). Deletions cut 5 bases from V and 4 bases from J, with 11 bases between. The CDR3 loop reads CASSTQTGTGELFF. In DNA form, the CDR3 reads TGTGCCAGCAGCACGCAGACCGGCACCGGGGAGCTGTTTTTT.

V is TRBV28 and J is TRBJ1-6; D gene uncertain. The ends were cut back, 2 bases at V and 10 bases at J, with 15 bases in the middle. The CDR3 is 15 amino acids. Germline V gene sequence: CDR1 MDHEN, CDR2 SYDVKM. This CDR3 reads CASSLGLLRGSPLHF. The CDR3 coding sequence is TGTGCCAGCAGTTTAGGCCTCCTCCGCGGCTCACCCCTCCACTTT.

This clonotype occurred many times. The CDR3 region is CASSQDDTSYEQYV. The CDR3 region has the DNA TGTGCCAGCAGCCAAGACGACACCTCCTACGAGCAGTACGTC. This rearrangement joins TRBV3-1 to TRBJ2-7, with D unresolved. Germline CDR1 and CDR2: LGHDT and YNNKEL (reference sequence). CDR3 size: 14 residues. The germline V and J ends were trimmed by 0 bases and 0 bases, with 6 bases remaining between them.

The gene calls are TRBV5-1 and TRBJ2-3; D not resolved. This CDR3 region has 13 residues. Germline CDR1 is SGHRS and CDR2 is YFSETQ. The V end lost 4 bases, the J end lost 6 bases, and 12 bases lay between the germline ends. CDR3 in amino acids: CASSPSVGDTQYF. The CDR3 DNA reads as TGCGCCAGCAGCCCGTCAGTCGGGGATACGCAGTATTTT. Variable domain in full (rest from reference TRBV5-1 and TRBJ2-3): KAGVTQTPRYLIKTRGQQVTLSCSPISGHRSVSWYQQTPGQGLQFLFEYFSETQRNKGNFPGRFSGRQFSNSRSEMNVSTLELGDSALYLCASSPSVGDTQYFGPGTRLTVL.

This clonotype was detected ten times or more. V gene TRBV7-2 combines with J gene TRBJ2-1, with 12 bases fitting TRBD2. The V gene end was trimmed by 4 bases and the J gene end by 6 bases; junction bases not matched to a gene: 7. From germline, CDR1 is SGHTA and CDR2 FQGNSA. The CDR3 length is 16 residues. The CDR3 region is CASSSWTSGVFNEQFF. CDR3 DNA: TGTGCCAGCAGCTCGTGGACTAGCGGGGTGTTCAATGAGCAGTTCTTC.

The chain carries TRBV24-1 and TRBJ2-1; D assignment may be TRBD1 or TRBD2 (5 bases each). Deletions cut 2 bases from V and 0 bases from J, with 10 bases between. This CDR3 has 16 amino acids. Germline V gene lookup returns CDR1 KGHDR and CDR2 SFDVKD. CDR3 amino acids: CATSDWGKSSYNEQFF. The CDR3 nucleotides read TGTGCCACCAGTGATTGGGGGAAGAGCTCCTACAATGAGCAGTTCTTC.

This clonotype was picked up a small number of times. V gene TRBV7-9 combines with J gene TRBJ2-3; a possible D gene is TRBD2 (5 bases). Germline V lookup: CDR1 SEHNR, CDR2 FQNEAQ (reference sequence). The V and J ends lost 1 base and 5 bases respectively, with 10 bases between them. This CDR3 region has 14 residues. The CDR3 region is CASSLVATGDTQYF. The DNA for the CDR3 is TGTGCCAGCAGCTTAGTAGCGACGGGAGATACGCAGTATTTT.

This sequence joins TRBV29-1 and TRBJ2-1; 11 nucleotides line up with TRBD2. CDR3 size: 16 residues. Germline CDR1 reads SQVTM; CDR2 reads ANQGSEA. V lost 1 base, J lost 8 bases, and 10 bases stayed unmatched. The CDR3 nucleotides read TGCAGCGTTGAAGGCCCCTTAGCGGGGGGGCCTGATGAGCAGTTCTTC. Amino acids: CSVEGPLAGGPDEQFF.

The V call is TRBV2, the J call TRBJ2-2; D perhaps matches TRBD1 (7 bases). Germline V gene sequence: CDR1 SNHLY, CDR2 FYNNEI. Trimming removed 10 bases at V and 1 base at J, with 16 bases between. The CDR3 spans 15 residues. Here the CDR3 reads CAILRGRENTGELFF. As DNA, the CDR3 is TGTGCCATCCTAAGGGGGCGGGAGAACACCGGGGAGCTGTTTTTT.

The chain combines TRBV6-6 with TRBJ1-2; possibly TRBD1 for D (6 bases). V was cut by 2 bases and J by 3 bases, with 22 bases left in between. CDR1 and CDR2 from the germline V gene are MNHNY and SVGAGI (reference sequence). The CDR3 has 18 residues. The CDR3 loop reads CASSYQIQLAQGDYGYTF. The CDR3 nucleotides are TGTGCCAGCAGTTACCAGATTCAGTTGGCACAGGGAGACTATGGCTACACCTTC.

The sample holds many counts of this clonotype. The J gene is TRBJ2-2, the V gene TRBV4-2; 10 nucleotides agree with TRBD1. The CDR3 sequence is 16 residues long. CDR1 and CDR2 from the germline V gene are LGHNA and YNFKEQ. The trim removed 4 bases at V and 5 bases at J, leaving 7 bases unmatched. The CDR3 sequence: CASSPAGQGETGELFF. Here the CDR3 DNA reads TGTGCCAGCAGCCCAGCTGGACAGGGGGAGACCGGGGAGCTGTTTTTT.

The chain combines TRBV29-1 with TRBJ2-7; possibly TRBD1 for D (5 bases). The CDR3 length is 13 residues. The V gene's germline CDR1 is SQVTM and CDR2 ANQGSEA. V dropped 8 bases and J dropped 2 bases, with 16 bases sitting between them. The CDR3 loop reads CSIIWGAPYEQYF. The CDR3, as DNA: TGCAGCATAATTTGGGGCGCGCCCTACGAGCAGTACTTC.

This clonotype has at least ten counts. The chain recombines TRBV7-6 with TRBJ1-1; a possible D gene is TRBD1 (6 bases). The CDR3 extends over 15 amino acids. CDR1 SGHVS and CDR2 FNYEAQ come from the germline V gene. Deletions cut 0 bases from V and 1 base from J, with 9 bases between. The DNA for the CDR3 is TGTGCCAGCAGCTTAGCCGGGGGACAGAACACTGAAGCTTTCTTT. It codes for CASSLAGGQNTEAFF.

This clonotype was recorded at least ten times. V gene TRBV6-5 combines with J gene TRBJ2-1; TRBD2 aligns across 11 bases. After removal of 5 bases from V and 9 bases from J, the junction contained 6 bases not matched to a gene. The CDR3 runs 14 residues. The germline V gene encodes CDR1 MNHEY and CDR2 SVGAGI. The CDR3 sequence: CASSTGTSGPEQFF. Written as DNA, the CDR3 is TGTGCCAGCAGTACCGGGACTAGCGGACCTGAGCAGTTCTTC.

This chain uses TRBV12-3 or TRBV12-4 with TRBJ1-1; D is unclear. The CDR3 runs 11 residues. CDR3 bases: TGTACTTCCACGGAGCTCACTGAAGCTTTCTTT. Translation gives CTSTELTEAFF.

In this sample, this clonotype turned up a few times. The rearrangement links TRBV7-9 to TRBJ2-2, with 9 positions matching TRBD1. Germline CDR1 SEHNR, CDR2 FQNEAQ (reference sequence). Losses at the gene ends were 5 bases for V and 6 bases for J; bases not matched to a gene: 7. The CDR3 has 15 residues. The CDR3 region is CASSQDRGKAGELFF. The CDR3 nucleotides are TGTGCCAGCAGCCAGGACAGGGGTAAAGCCGGGGAGCTGTTTTTT.